This T cell receptor (beta chain) originates from a study of neurological immune-mediated disorders. The authors obtained over 160 million TCR-beta sequences from 15-18 subjects per sequencing run. A single record per CDR3 protein comes from TCRdb applying MiXCR to the 5' RACE reads. The data hold approximately 58,000 distinct CDR3 sequences, with 7% to 10% observed a single time. There are many counts of this clonotype. Specified time point: longitudinal time-point 3. The germline V gene encodes CDR1 MGHDK and CDR2 SYGVNS. V lost 4 bases, J lost 4 bases, and 13 bases stayed unmatched. The CDR3 has 17 amino acids.

The material sequenced was PBMCs. This receptor was identified in a woman in her 40s in good health. The V and J genes are TRBV25-1 and TRBJ1-2; the match to TRBD1 covers 9 bases. CDR3 nucleotides: TGTGCCAGCAGTGGCGCTACGGGGACAGGGACATCCTATGGCTACACCTTC. It translates to CASSGATGTGTSYGYTF.